This T cell receptor beta chain was recorded in a study of blood T cells in healthy people across ages. Between the trimmed V and J ends, which lost 0 bases and 3 bases, there was a span of 11 bases. The CDR3 has 16 amino acids. The V gene's germline CDR1 is LGHNA and CDR2 YSLEER. For this clonotype: Antigen unknown.

PCR was performed a second time for about 7 to 12 cycles using a sample-barcoded 5' primer and a J-beta primer mix. A template-switch adaptor with 12 random nucleotides tagged each cDNA molecule. MiXCR, run by TCRdb on the 5' RACE reads, gives a single entry per CDR3 protein. The sample includes roughly 900,000 distinct CDR3 sequences, around 49% seen only once; the top ten take 13%. Study observations and caveats: Reliance upon unsorted PBMCs precluded definitive naive versus antigen-experienced comparison.

The J gene is TRBJ1-4, the V gene TRBV4-3; tentatively, D is TRBD1 (5 bases). The clonotype was recovered from a man aged 30 to 39 in good health. Source material: blood. The chain's CDR3 is CASSQDRGTANEKLFF. As DNA, the CDR3 is TGCGCCAGCAGCCAAGATAGAGGGACGGCTAATGAAAAACTGTTTTTT.